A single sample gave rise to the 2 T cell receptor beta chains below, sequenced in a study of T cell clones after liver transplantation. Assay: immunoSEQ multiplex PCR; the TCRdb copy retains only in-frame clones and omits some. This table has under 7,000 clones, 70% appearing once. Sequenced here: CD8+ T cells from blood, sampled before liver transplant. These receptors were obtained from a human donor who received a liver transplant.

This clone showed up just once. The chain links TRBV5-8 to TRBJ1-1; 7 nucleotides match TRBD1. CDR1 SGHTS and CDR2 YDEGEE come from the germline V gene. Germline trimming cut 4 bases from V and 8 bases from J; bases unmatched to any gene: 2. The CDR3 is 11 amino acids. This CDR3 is CASSTTGEAFF. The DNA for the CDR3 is TGTGCCAGCAGCACGACAGGGGAAGCTTTCTTT.

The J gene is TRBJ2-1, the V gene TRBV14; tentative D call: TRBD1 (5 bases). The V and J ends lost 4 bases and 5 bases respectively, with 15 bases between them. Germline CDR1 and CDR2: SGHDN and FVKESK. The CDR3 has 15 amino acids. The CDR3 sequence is CASSPRRVTDNEQFF. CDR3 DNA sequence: TGTGCCAGCAGCCCGCGCAGGGTAACGGACAATGAGCAGTTCTTC.